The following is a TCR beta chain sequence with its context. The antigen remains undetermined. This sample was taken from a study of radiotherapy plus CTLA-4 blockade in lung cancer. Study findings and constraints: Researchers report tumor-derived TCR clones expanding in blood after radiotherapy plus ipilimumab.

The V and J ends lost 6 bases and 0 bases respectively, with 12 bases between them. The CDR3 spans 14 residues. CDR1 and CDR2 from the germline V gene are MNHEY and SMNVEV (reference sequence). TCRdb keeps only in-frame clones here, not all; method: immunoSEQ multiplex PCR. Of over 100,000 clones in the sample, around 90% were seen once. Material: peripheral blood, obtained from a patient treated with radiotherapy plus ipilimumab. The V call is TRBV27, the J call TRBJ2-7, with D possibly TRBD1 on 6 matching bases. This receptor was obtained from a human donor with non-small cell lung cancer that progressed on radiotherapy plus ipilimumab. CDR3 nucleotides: TGTGCCAGCAGGGAATGGACAGACTCCTACGAGCAGTACTTC. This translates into CASREWTDSYEQYF.